This paragraph covers one T cell receptor (beta chain) sequence. The antigen is undetermined. TCRdb passed the 5' RACE reads through MiXCR, listing each CDR3 protein once. Seen here are 350,000 to 500,000 distinct CDR3 sequences, approximately 17% observed once, and the top ten hold approximately 12%. This entry is derived from a study of identical twins. Study results and caveats: In drawing conclusions, the study used cross-sectional statistical analysis and did not follow the same donors. Fewer insertions marked abundant cord blood beta clonotypes; young adult naive trended weakly, memory not at all. For zero-insertion analyses, partial confounding could come from invariant MAIT and iNKT cells. The study found weaker excess twin sharing in beta out-of-frame sequences.

Germline V gene data show CDR1 as SGHRS and CDR2 as YFSETQ. Losses at the gene ends were 0 bases for V and 2 bases for J; bases not matched to a gene: 6. The CDR3 consists of 16 residues. The TCR originated in a man in his fifties in good health. The chain is built from TRBV5-1 and TRBJ2-7, with 9 bases fitting TRBD2. The sequenced sample was naive T cells sorted from blood. DNA of the CDR3: TGCGCCAGCAGCTTGGGACTAGCGGAGCCAACCTACGAGCAGTACTTC. This gives the protein CASSLGLAEPTYEQYF.